This TCR beta chain was found in a study of long-term antiretroviral therapy in people with HIV. Across the study: There is a gap of about a decade between the earliest samples and the later 2015 immediate-ART recommendation.

Whole-study results and caveats: Whichever time point was examined, clones expanded before ART dominated the repertoire.

The run of the v3.0 immunoSEQ assay was at survey level. Profiled with immunoSEQ multiplex PCR; TCRdb holds only in-frame clones, not every one. Among about 14,000 clones listed, roughly three quarters were seen once. The study drew at least one pre-ART and at least two post-ART PBMC samples from every donor. Specimens carried about 0.95-11 million cryopreserved PBMC before DNA extraction. This CDR3 has 15 residues. The germline V gene has CDR1 SGHAT and CDR2 FQNNGV. Trimming left V 1 base short and J 1 base short, with 11 bases between. Points on this clone: Its antigen is as yet unknown.

The chain recombines TRBV11-2 with TRBJ2-7, with no clear D. The TCR comes from a man between 40 and 49 years old with HIV. Material: unsorted PBMCs, obtained 3.1 years after starting antiretroviral therapy. The CDR3 DNA is TGTGCCAGCAGCTTAGGGGGTTACGCGTCCTACGAGCAGTACTTC. This codes for CASSLGGYASYEQYF.